Below, 24 T cell receptor beta chains from the same sample are listed, as sequenced in a study of cytomegalovirus exposure and HLA in healthy donors. PCR involved 60 Vbeta and 13 Jbeta primers. Clones were sequenced by immunoSEQ multiplex PCR, and TCRdb holds only the in-frame ones, with some missing. The sample consists of 110,000 to 150,000 clones, roughly 80% of them appearing once. Sample: PBMCs. These receptors all stem from a female donor in good health and CMV-seronegative.

V and J are TRBV2 and TRBJ1-4, with 7 positions matching TRBD1. Germline-derived CDR1 and CDR2 are SNHLY and FYNNEI. This CDR3 spans 17 amino acids. The V and J ends lost 0 bases and 6 bases, in that order; junction bases with no gene match: 10. In DNA, the CDR3 is TGTGCCAGCAGTGAAGCGGTGGTAGGGCAGGGGGATGAAAAACTGTTTTTT. Encoded protein: CASSEAVVGQGDEKLFF.

The chain recombines TRBV6-1 with TRBJ2-2; D uncertain. The CDR3 spans 14 residues. Germline V CDR1 and CDR2: MNHNS, SASEGT. V lost 3 bases to trimming and J lost 2 bases, with 7 bases between them. CDR3 bases: TGTGCCAGCAGTGAGACACTTAACACCGGGGAGCTGTTTTTT. This translates into CASSETLNTGELFF.

J is TRBJ1-1 and V is TRBV30; tentatively, D is TRBD1 (5 bases). The CDR3 spans 13 residues. Germline V gene sequence: CDR1 GTSNPN, CDR2 SVGIG (reference sequence). V lost 4 bases to trimming and J lost 0 bases, with 9 bases between them. CDR3 DNA: TGTGCCTGGACCAGGGCCCTGAACACTGAAGCTTTCTTT. Protein sequence: CAWTRALNTEAFF.

J is TRBJ2-3 and V is TRBV4-1, with D perhaps TRBD2 (5 bases). Germline values: CDR1 MGHRA, CDR2 YSYEKL. CDR3 length: 18 amino acids. V lost 0 bases to trimming and J lost 0 bases, with 16 bases between them. The CDR3 is CASSQERPSSSSTDTQYF. The DNA for the CDR3 is TGCGCCAGCAGCCAAGAGAGGCCTAGCTCTTCTAGCACAGATACGCAGTATTTT.

The DNA for the CDR3 is TGCGCCAGCAGCTTGGACAGGGACATGGGCAATGAGCAGTTCTTC. Translation gives CASSLDRDMGNEQFF. The gene calls are TRBV5-1 and TRBJ2-1; D is perhaps TRBD1 (6 bases). The CDR3 contains 15 residues. Germline assignment: CDR1 SGHRS and CDR2 YFSETQ. V was clipped by 0 bases and J by 6 bases, with 13 bases between them.

The rearrangement uses TRBV15 and TRBJ1-1; 7 bases are a match to TRBD1. V dropped 1 base and J dropped 1; count of bases not matched to a gene: 12. Germline V lookup: CDR1 LNHNV, CDR2 YYDKDF (reference sequence). CDR3 length equals 18 residues. CDR3 in amino acids: CATSRVRQGGHKNTEAFF. The CDR3 nucleotides are TGTGCCACCAGCAGAGTGCGACAGGGCGGTCACAAGAACACTGAAGCTTTCTTT.

The chain couples TRBV6-1 to TRBJ1-2; D may be TRBD1 (6 bases). Trimming took 2 bases from V and 3 from J, leaving 10 bases between them. The CDR3 is made up of 14 amino acids. Germline V lookup: CDR1 MNHNS, CDR2 SASEGT. Here the CDR3 reads CASSEFPGDYGYTF. The CDR3 DNA reads TGTGCCAGCAGTGAATTTCCAGGGGACTATGGCTACACCTTC.

This clone has just one count. J is TRBJ1-2 and V is TRBV29-1, with D possibly being TRBD1 (5 bases). Germline-derived CDR1 and CDR2 are SQVTM and ANQGSEA. Trimming left V 4 bases short and J 2 bases short, with 8 bases between. The CDR3 has 12 residues. CDR3 residues: CSVGQSNYGYTF. The CDR3, as DNA: TGCAGCGTTGGACAGAGCAACTATGGCTACACCTTC.

The J gene is TRBJ2-2, the V gene TRBV6-4; D is unclear. Trimming took off 2 bases at V and 4 bases at J, with 11 bases between the two ends. Germline CDR1 MRHNA, CDR2 SNTAGT. The CDR3 totals 15 residues. The chain's CDR3 is CASSDGQDGTGELFF. CDR3 DNA: TGTGCCAGCAGTGACGGGCAGGATGGCACCGGGGAGCTGTTTTTT.

This clone was observed a few times. CDR3 nucleotides: TGTGCCAGCAGCCGCACAGGGGAGGCGAATGAAAAACTGTTTTTT. The encoded protein is CASSRTGEANEKLFF. The chain joins TRBV28 to TRBJ1-4; TRBD1 matches at 7 bases. This CDR3 is 15 amino acids long. CDR1 and CDR2 (germline): MDHEN, SYDVKM. After removal of 6 bases from V and 5 bases from J, the junction contained 9 bases not matched to a gene.

The rearrangement links TRBV19 to TRBJ1-4; 8 nucleotides line up with TRBD1. CDR3 length: 15 residues. Trimming cost V 5 bases and J 3 bases; bases outside gene matches: 5. Germline assignment: CDR1 LNHDA and CDR2 SQIVND (reference sequence). CDR3 sequence reads: CASSGDRSPNEKLFF. The CDR3 DNA reads as TGTGCCAGTAGTGGGGACAGGAGCCCTAATGAAAAACTGTTTTTT.

The J gene is TRBJ1-5, the V gene TRBV6-5; D is possibly TRBD1 (5 bases). V was cut by 3 bases and J by 7 bases, with 13 bases left in between. This CDR3 spans 14 amino acids. Germline V gene lookup returns CDR1 MNHEY and CDR2 SVGAGI. CDR3 sequence (DNA): TGTGCCAGCAGTTATTCAGGGTATGGGCAGCCCCAGCATTTT. Translated, it gives CASSYSGYGQPQHF.

The chain has TRBV4-2 and TRBJ2-5; 7 positions match TRBD1. V was clipped by 0 bases and J by 4 bases; unmatched bases: 5. Germline V gene lookup returns CDR1 LGHNA and CDR2 YNFKEQ. CDR3 size: 15 residues. The CDR3 bases are TGTGCCAGCAGCCAAGATAGACAGGGTACAGAGACCCAGTACTTC. This translates into CASSQDRQGTETQYF.

The V gene is TRBV5-1, the J gene TRBJ2-3; D may be TRBD1 (5 bases). Germline lookup yields CDR1 SGHRS and CDR2 YFSETQ. V was pared by 0 bases and J by 0 bases, with 5 bases between. The length of the CDR3 is 14 residues. The CDR3 DNA reads TGCGCCAGCAGCTTGGGACAGAGCACAGATACGCAGTATTTT. Amino acid sequence: CASSLGQSTDTQYF. The whole variable domain, remainder taken from reference TRBV5-1 and TRBJ2-3, is KAGVTQTPRYLIKTRGQQVTLSCSPISGHRSVSWYQQTPGQGLQFLFEYFSETQRNKGNFPGRFSGRQFSNSRSEMNVSTLELGDSALYLCASSLGQSTDTQYFGPGTRLTVL.

The rearrangement links TRBV5-1 to TRBJ2-7; 13 nucleotides line up with TRBD2. Germline V lookup: CDR1 SGHRS, CDR2 YFSETQ. V lost 0 bases and J lost 5; bases outside the gene matches: 14. The CDR3 consists of 19 residues. CDR3 nucleotides: TGCGCCAGCAGCTTGGAGGGACTAGCGGGAAGCCCCAGACTGGACGAGCAGTACTTC. Encoded protein: CASSLEGLAGSPRLDEQYF.

In DNA form, the CDR3 reads TGTGCCAGCAGTGAAGGTATAGCGAACACTGAAGCTTTCTTT. It specifies CASSEGIANTEAFF. The gene calls are TRBV6-1 and TRBJ1-1; D call uncertain. V was trimmed by 1 base and J by 1 base, leaving 7 bases between them. Looked up from germline, CDR1 is MNHNS and CDR2 is SASEGT. The CDR3 contains 14 residues.

This chain connects TRBV27 to TRBJ2-7, with D unresolved. Trimming took 10 bases from V and 3 from J, leaving 4 bases between them. Germline V gene sequence: CDR1 MNHEY, CDR2 SMNVEV (reference sequence). The CDR3 covers 9 residues. The CDR3 here is CATIYEQYF. The CDR3 DNA reads TGTGCCACCATCTACGAGCAGTACTTC.

This chain joins TRBV10-3 and TRBJ1-5; D gene unclear. Germline CDR1 ENHRY, CDR2 SYGVKD. Trimming took off 11 bases at V and 3 bases at J, with 23 bases between the two ends. The CDR3 runs 16 residues. CDR3 bases: TGTGCCTTCCTCTCCAGCGGGGTGGAGGACAATCAGCCCCAGCATTTT. It encodes CAFLSSGVEDNQPQHF.

The chain joins TRBV7-9 to TRBJ1-2; the match to TRBD1 covers 10 bases. The CDR3 sequence is 18 residues long. Germline assignment: CDR1 SEHNR and CDR2 FQNEAQ (reference sequence). The V and J ends lost 5 bases and 0 bases, in that order; junction bases with no gene match: 12. CDR3 in amino acids: CASSTPASGTGANYGYTF. The CDR3 nucleotides read TGTGCCAGCAGCACCCCGGCGTCCGGGACAGGGGCTAACTATGGCTACACCTTC.

CDR3 bases: TGTGCCAGCAGGCGGGGTGGGAGGGGTGACACTGAAGCTTTCTTT. This translates into CASRRGGRGDTEAFF. The chain combines TRBV2 with TRBJ1-1; D may be TRBD1 (5 bases). The CDR3 is made up of 15 amino acids. Germline V gene data show CDR1 as SNHLY and CDR2 as FYNNEI. Trimming removed 6 bases at V and 3 bases at J, with 17 bases between.

This chain connects TRBV7-6 to TRBJ2-3; 11 nucleotides match TRBD2. Germline CDR1 SGHVS, CDR2 FNYEAQ. CDR3 length: 16 amino acids. The junction had 3 bases not matched to a gene; V was cut back by 4 bases and J by 0 bases. In DNA, the CDR3 is TGTGCCAGCAGCTCTTGGACTAGCGGGAGCACAGATACGCAGTATTTT. As protein: CASSSWTSGSTDTQYF. Supplemented by reference TRBV7-6 and TRBJ2-3, the full variable domain reads GAGVSQSPRYKVTKRGQDVALRCDPISGHVSLYWYRQALGQGPEFLTYFNYEAQQDKSGLPNDRFSAERPEGSISTLTIQRTEQRDSAMYRCASSSWTSGSTDTQYFGPGTRLTVL.

The V and J genes are TRBV28 and TRBJ1-1, with TRBD1 matching 10 bases. V gave up 3 bases and J gave up 2 bases; unmatched junction bases: 12. Germline V gene lookup returns CDR1 MDHEN and CDR2 SYDVKM. The CDR3 is 18 residues long. The CDR3 loop is CASSFPRDRGFINTEAFF. The DNA for the CDR3 is TGTGCCAGCAGTTTTCCCCGGGACAGGGGTTTTATCAACACTGAAGCTTTCTTT.

This chain joins TRBV4-1 and TRBJ2-2; D perhaps matches TRBD1 (6 bases). CDR1 and CDR2 (germline): MGHRA, YSYEKL. This CDR3 is 19 amino acids long. Trimming shortened V by 2 bases and J by 3 bases, and 22 bases separated the two germline ends. The CDR3: CASSQRLGTTGTDTGELFF. The CDR3 DNA reads TGCGCCAGCAGCCAAAGATTGGGGACCACAGGGACCGACACCGGGGAGCTGTTTTTT.

J is TRBJ1-1 and V is TRBV6-1; 9 nucleotides line up with TRBD1. After removal of 6 bases from V and 5 bases from J, the junction contained 7 bases not matched to a gene. Germline CDR1 MNHNS, CDR2 SASEGT. The length of the CDR3 is 14 residues. CDR3: CASRERTGATEAFF. The DNA for the CDR3 is TGTGCCAGCAGGGAGAGGACAGGGGCGACTGAAGCTTTCTTT.